The 24 T cell receptor beta chains given below trace back to one sample, sequenced in a study of human T cells and chemical hapten exposure. The time point: patch test 1, 2 weeks after DPC sensitization. Described treatment: therapeutic diphenylcyclopropenone sensitization with weekly scalp DPC. Sequencing started from total RNA isolated from unfractionated whole blood. TCRdb ran MiXCR on the RACE reads and lists one entry per CDR3 protein. This repertoire shows fewer than 50,000 distinct CDR3 sequences, under 5% found once; its top ten account for 20% to 30%. Sequenced here: whole blood, sampled in connection with sensitization to the hapten diphenylcyclopropenone (DPC). These receptors were obtained from a man aged 50 or older with alopecia areata. Some clones in this sample may be carry-over from other donors' samples.

This clonotype was picked up many times. CDR3 loop: CASSLETGDSGANVLTF. As DNA, the CDR3 is TGCGCCAGCAGCTTGGAGACAGGGGACTCTGGGGCCAACGTCCTGACTTTC. The V and J genes are TRBV5-1 and TRBJ2-6; 8 nucleotides match TRBD1. Germline V lookup: CDR1 SGHRS, CDR2 YFSETQ. Trimming took 0 bases from V and 0 from J; bases not matched to a gene: 2. This CDR3 spans 17 amino acids.

This clonotype appeared many times. The V call is TRBV20-1, the J call TRBJ2-5; 9 bases map to TRBD1. The J segment lost 1 base and the V segment lost 5 bases, leaving 8 bases of the junction unmatched. CDR1 DFQATT and CDR2 SNEGSKA come from the germline V gene (reference sequence). The CDR3 loop spans 15 amino acids. The CDR3 bases are TGCAGTGCTCTCCCCCCGACAGGGGGCCAAGAGACCCAGTACTTC. Residues: CSALPPTGGQETQYF.

V usage is TRBV7-8 and J usage is TRBJ2-7; 8 bases agree with TRBD2. CDR1 SGHVS and CDR2 FQNEAQ come from the germline V gene. V lost 1 base, J lost 3 bases, and 8 bases stayed unmatched. The length of the CDR3 is 16 residues. CDR3 protein: CASSLVSGSGFYEQYF. The CDR3 DNA sequence: TGTGCCAGCAGCTTAGTAAGCGGGAGTGGATTCTACGAGCAGTACTTC.

Only one count was recorded for this clonotype. This may stem from a read error, because a much larger clone lies one nucleotide away. The J gene is TRBJ2-1, the V gene TRBV3-1, with D uncertain. The V gene's germline CDR1 is LGHDT and CDR2 YNNKEL (reference sequence). The CDR3 contains 13 residues. The CDR3 sequence: CPSSQVKKQRQFF. CDR3 coding DNA: TGTCCCAGCAGCCAAGTTAAGAAACAGAGGCAGTTCTTC.

This clonotype was recorded at least ten times. This chain links TRBV6-7 with TRBJ1-5; D call uncertain. TRBV6-7 is placed among ORFs of uncertain function. V lost 2 bases and J 5 bases, leaving 7 bases between the germline ends. This CDR3 comprises 13 residues. The CDR3 reads CASSYKYHQPQHF. CDR3 in DNA: TGTGCCAGCAGTTACAAGTACCATCAGCCCCAGCATTTT.

This clonotype was recorded at least ten times. The chain recombines TRBV29-1 with TRBJ1-4, with D possibly TRBD1 on 5 matching bases. The germline V gene encodes CDR1 SQVTM and CDR2 ANQGSEA. This CDR3 is built from 12 residues. As DNA, the CDR3 is TGCGGATCCGGGACTATTAATGAAAAACTGTTTTTT. Encoded protein: CGSGTINEKLFF.

This clonotype was seen many times. This chain links TRBV7-2 with TRBJ2-3, with D possibly matching TRBD2 (5 bases). The CDR3 is 15 residues long. Trimming stripped 3 bases from V and 0 bases from J, with 10 bases between. Germline CDR1 and CDR2: SGHTA and FQGNSA. The CDR3 is CASSLEVASTDTQYF. CDR3 bases: TGTGCCAGCAGCTTGGAGGTGGCGAGCACAGATACGCAGTATTTT.

This clonotype has a count of ten or more. CDR3 region: CASSLSGINEKLFF. The CDR3 DNA sequence: TGTGCCAGCAGTTTATCGGGGATTAATGAAAAACTGTTTTTT. V is TRBV27 and J is TRBJ1-4, with unresolved D. Germline CDR1 is MNHEY and CDR2 is SMNVEV (reference sequence). The CDR3 has 14 residues. Trimming left V 0 bases short and J 4 bases short, with 6 bases between.

Notes on this clonotype: A single base separates this from a much larger clone, so it may be a read error. V gene TRBV28 combines with J gene TRBJ1-5; unclear D gene. CDR3 length: 12 amino acids. Germline CDR1 is MDHEN and CDR2 is SYDVKM. The CDR3 DNA sequence: TGTGGCAGCAGGAACAGCAATCAGCCCCAGCATTTT. Its protein product is CGSRNSNQPQHF.

This clonotype appeared many times. The gene calls are TRBV10-3 and TRBJ1-2; 9 bases map to TRBD1. The CDR3 extends over 14 amino acids. Germline values: CDR1 ENHRY, CDR2 SYGVKD. The V segment lost 5 bases and the J segment 4 bases; nucleotides outside the gene matches: 5. The CDR3 bases are TGTGCCATCAGTCGGACAGGGGATCGCTATGGCTACACCTTC. Amino acids: CAISRTGDRYGYTF.

There are many counts of this clonotype. The chain employs TRBV15 and TRBJ2-2; 8 bases align to TRBD2. Germline V gene sequence: CDR1 LNHNV, CDR2 YYDKDF (reference sequence). The CDR3 contains 17 residues. Trimming took 3 bases from V and 4 from J; bases not matched to a gene: 10. The CDR3 region has the DNA TGTGCCACCAGCAGGGAGCCAGCTAGCGGGCGCACCGGGGAGCTGTTTTTT. Translation gives CATSREPASGRTGELFF.

There are many counts of this clonotype. The chain recombines TRBV5-1 with TRBJ1-6; D gene uncertain. CDR1 and CDR2 (germline): SGHRS, YFSETQ. Trimming removed 9 bases at V and 5 bases at J, with 9 bases between. The CDR3 covers 12 residues. CDR3 DNA sequence: TGCGCCACCAGATACGATAATTCACCCCTCCACTTT. Protein: CATRYDNSPLHF. The whole variable domain, remainder taken from reference TRBV5-1 and TRBJ1-6, is KAGVTQTPRYLIKTRGQQVTLSCSPISGHRSVSWYQQTPGQGLQFLFEYFSETQRNKGNFPGRFSGRQFSNSRSEMNVSTLELGDSALYLCATRYDNSPLHFGNGTRLTVT.

This clonotype was detected a few times. The J gene is TRBJ2-2, the V gene TRBV19, with D maybe TRBD1 (6 bases). CDR1 is LNHDA and CDR2 is SQIVND in the germline V gene (reference sequence). The CDR3 contains 15 residues. Trimming shortened V by 2 bases and J by 11 bases, and 18 bases separated the two germline ends. The DNA for the CDR3 is TGTGCCAGTAGTATATTGACAGGTTCGTTAGGAGAGCTGTTTTTT. This codes for CASSILTGSLGELFF.

This clonotype was counted at least ten times. The V gene is TRBV4-1, the J gene TRBJ2-3, with D possibly TRBD2 on 6 matching bases. The V and J ends lost 4 bases and 6 bases respectively, with 26 bases between them. The CDR3 sequence is 18 residues long. Germline CDR1 is MGHRA and CDR2 is YSYEKL. Here the CDR3 DNA reads TGCGCCAGCAGCCTCGGAGGGAGGCAGGGACTGCGATGGGATACGCAGTATTTT. This translates into CASSLGGRQGLRWDTQYF.

This clonotype was detected many times. The chain has TRBV29-1 and TRBJ1-2, with a possible D match to TRBD1 (6 bases). The CDR3 loop spans 14 amino acids. Trimming removed 7 bases from V and 0 bases from J, with 15 bases in between. Per germline, CDR1 SQVTM and CDR2 ANQGSEA. CDR3 nucleotides: TGCAGCGCTACACGGGACACAGCTAACTATGGCTACACCTTC. Translation: CSATRDTANYGYTF.

In this sample, this clonotype turned up many times. J is TRBJ1-2 and V is TRBV6-6, with D uncertain. Trimming stripped 4 bases from V and 7 bases from J, with 7 bases between. Germline loops: CDR1 MNHNY, CDR2 SVGAGI (reference sequence). The CDR3 has 11 amino acids. CDR3 bases: TGTGCCAGCAGTTCCGACATTGGCTACACCTTC. It encodes CASSSDIGYTF.

Many counts were recorded for this clonotype. The chain employs TRBV7-9 and TRBJ1-5; possibly TRBD1 for D (5 bases). CDR3 size: 15 residues. V lost 2 bases to trimming and J lost 0 bases, with 8 bases between them. Per germline, CDR1 SEHNR and CDR2 FQNEAQ (reference sequence). The CDR3: CASSLWGDSNQPQHF. CDR3 nucleotides: TGTGCCAGCAGCTTATGGGGGGATAGCAATCAGCCCCAGCATTTT.

A few counts support this clonotype. Its ends do not fully match the called genes, so a read error is possible. The CDR3 spells CASRLAGPRSGTNIYEQYF. The CDR3 coding sequence is TGTGCCAGCAGATTAGCCGGGCCCCGGTCCGGGACAAATATTTACGAGCAGTACTTC. The J gene is TRBJ2-7, the V gene TRBV11-2; a possible D gene is TRBD1 (6 bases). Germline lookup yields CDR1 SGHAT and CDR2 FQNNGV. The CDR3 covers 19 residues.

This clonotype has at least ten counts. The chain is built from TRBV10-3 and TRBJ2-5, with a weak D call TRBD2 (6 bases). This CDR3 has 15 residues. Germline V gives CDR1 ENHRY, CDR2 SYGVKD. The V and J ends lost 0 bases and 2 bases respectively, with 10 bases between them. CDR3 in DNA: TGTGCCATCAGTGAGTCGAGCCGGGAGCAAGAGACCCAGTACTTC. This translates into CAISESSREQETQYF.

In this sample, this clonotype turned up many times. The chain recombines TRBV27 with TRBJ2-7; the match to TRBD2 covers 9 bases. This CDR3 region has 14 residues. The J segment lost 7 bases and the V segment lost 2 bases, leaving 6 bases of the junction unmatched. The germline V gene has CDR1 MNHEY and CDR2 SMNVEV (reference sequence). The CDR3 DNA sequence: TGTGCCAGCAGTTTACTCGCGGGAGGGGGAGAGCAGTACTTC. Its translation is CASSLLAGGGEQYF.

This clonotype was seen only a few times. This chain joins TRBV4-1 and TRBJ2-5; 9 bases line up with TRBD2. J was trimmed by 1 base and V by 4 bases; bases with no gene match: 4. Germline V gives CDR1 MGHRA, CDR2 YSYEKL. This CDR3 comprises 15 residues. The CDR3 sequence is CASSLLAGVQETQYF. CDR3 nucleotide sequence: TGCGCCAGCAGCCTTTTAGCGGGAGTCCAAGAGACCCAGTACTTC.

This clonotype was recorded at least ten times. The chain combines TRBV20-1 with TRBJ1-4, with unresolved D. Deletions cut 1 base from V and 7 bases from J, with 10 bases between. CDR3 length equals 13 residues. Germline CDR1 is DFQATT and CDR2 is SNEGSKA (reference sequence). CDR3 amino acids: CSARGPPGEKLFF. CDR3 DNA sequence: TGCAGTGCTAGAGGGCCGCCAGGTGAAAAACTGTTTTTT.

This clonotype was seen many times. The chain carries TRBV30 and TRBJ1-4, with 7 bases lining up with TRBD1. The CDR3 sequence is 13 residues long. The germline V gene has CDR1 GTSNPN and CDR2 SVGIG (reference sequence). V lost 4 bases and J lost 8; bases outside the gene matches: 7. CDR3 loop: CAWKQGSGEKLFF. The CDR3 DNA sequence: TGTGCCTGGAAACAGGGGAGTGGCGAAAAACTGTTTTTT.

This clonotype occurred many times. The V call is TRBV6-1, the J call TRBJ2-3; D is perhaps TRBD1 (5 bases). The CDR3 length is 14 residues. The germline CDR1 and CDR2 sequences are MNHNS and SASEGT. Deletions cut 6 bases from V and 2 bases from J, with 12 bases between. CDR3 nucleotides: TGTGCCAGCAGGTTTCAGGGATTCACAGATACGCAGTATTTT. It encodes CASRFQGFTDTQYF.